This TCR beta chain was captured by sequencing in a study of T-cell memory formation after mild COVID-19. Study outcomes and limitations: Proof of SARS-CoV-2 specificity was absent for the second-wave clones that crested on day 37. The appearance of some responding clones in pre-infection memory suggested that cross-reactive memory joined. Largely, contracting CD4+ clones fell within CM and EM, and contracting CD8+ clones within EMRA. Whereas later expanders leaned CD4+, clones contracting day 15 to 85 showed a balanced CD4/CD8 makeup.

J gave up 3 bases and V 5 bases, and 11 bases lay outside the gene matches. Germline CDR1 SEHNR, CDR2 FQNEAQ (reference sequence). CDR3 length: 16 amino acids. This clonotype appeared a few times. Its antigen is as yet unknown. TCRdb reprocessed the 5' RACE reads via MiXCR and lists one record per CDR3 protein. Of 210,000 or so distinct CDR3 sequences in the sample, 27% were seen once. Sequenced material: PBMCs or a T cell subset sorted from them (not recorded which). The clonotype was recovered from an adult woman who had mild COVID-19 (a few samples of this study predate the infection). Cell type and time point are not known. The chain uses TRBV7-9 and TRBJ2-7; 9 nucleotides agree with TRBD1. DNA of the CDR3: TGTGCCAGCAGCCGGCCAAGGACAGGGGTAAACTACGAGCAGTACTTC. Its protein is CASSRPRTGVNYEQYF.